The 18 T cell receptor beta chains below all came from one sample that was sequenced in a study of cytomegalovirus exposure and HLA in healthy donors. Primers for the PCR totalled 60 Vbeta and 13 Jbeta. TCRdb keeps only in-frame clones here, not all; method: immunoSEQ multiplex PCR. This table has tens of thousands of clones, around 80% appearing once. The sequenced sample was PBMCs. These receptors were taken from a woman between 25 and 40 years old in good health and CMV-seronegative.

In its sample, this clone was seen once. The J gene is TRBJ2-5, the V gene TRBV2, with 8 bases fitting TRBD2. The CDR3 runs 13 residues. Germline CDR1 and CDR2: SNHLY and FYNNEI. Trimming removed 6 bases from V and 4 bases from J; junction bases left unmatched: 4. CDR3 DNA sequence: TGTGCCAGCAGCGAAAGCGGGGGAGAGACCCAGTACTTC. Translated, it gives CASSESGGETQYF.

The chain has TRBV19 and TRBJ1-1; D is possibly TRBD1 (6 bases). Germline V CDR1 and CDR2: LNHDA, SQIVND (reference sequence). This CDR3 has 15 amino acids. V was clipped by 1 base and J by 1 base, with 10 bases between them. CDR3 protein: CASSIGGRGNTEAFF. The DNA for the CDR3 is TGTGCCAGTAGTATAGGAGGCAGGGGGAACACTGAAGCTTTCTTT.

V and J are TRBV2 and TRBJ1-4; 10 nucleotides align to TRBD1. V was clipped by 6 bases and J by 8 bases; unmatched bases: 6. CDR1 and CDR2 (germline): SNHLY, FYNNEI. This CDR3 spans 14 amino acids. CDR3 in DNA: TGTGCCAGCAGGGTCGACAGGGGGCACGAAAAACTGTTTTTT. Residues: CASRVDRGHEKLFF. Using reference TRBV2 and TRBJ1-4 for the parts outside the CDR3, the full variable domain is EPEVTQTPSHQVTQMGQEVILRCVPISNHLYFYWYRQILGQKVEFLVSFYNNEISEKSEIFDDQFSVERPDGSNFTLKIRSTKLEDSAMYFCASRVDRGHEKLFFGSGTQLSVL.

The rearrangement joins TRBV29-1 to TRBJ2-2, with 13 bases fitting TRBD2. V trimming: 6 bases; J trimming: 4 bases; junction bases outside the gene matches: 8. The CDR3 spans 16 residues. Germline CDR1 is SQVTM and CDR2 is ANQGSEA. CDR3 bases: TGCAGCGTCATAACTAGCGGGAGGGCCGGCACCGGGGAGCTGTTTTTT. Protein product: CSVITSGRAGTGELFF.

V is TRBV7-9 and J is TRBJ1-1; 10 bases match TRBD1. V was clipped by 1 base and J by 1 base; unmatched bases: 9. CDR1 is SEHNR, CDR2 FQNEAQ, per germline (reference sequence). The CDR3 loop spans 18 amino acids. The CDR3 DNA is TGTGCCAGCAGCTTAGTCTGGGACAGGGGAGCGCAGAACACTGAAGCTTTCTTT. Translating gives CASSLVWDRGAQNTEAFF.

In DNA form, the CDR3 reads TGTGCCAGTAGATATAGCCCCACGGGTGGTGGCACTGAAGCTTTCTTT. It specifies CASRYSPTGGGTEAFF. The chain recombines TRBV19 with TRBJ1-1; D is unclear. V gave up 6 bases and J gave up 4 bases, with 21 bases separating them. The CDR3 is made up of 16 amino acids. Germline CDR1 is LNHDA and CDR2 is SQIVND (reference sequence).

The CDR3 is CASSVASGGYSEQFF. Written as DNA, the CDR3 is TGTGCCAGCAGCGTAGCTTCAGGGGGGTACAGCGAGCAGTTCTTC. V is TRBV9 and J is TRBJ2-1, with D possibly being TRBD1 (7 bases). The length of the CDR3 is 15 residues. The V end lost 0 bases, the J end lost 10 bases, and 17 bases lay between the germline ends. The germline V gene encodes CDR1 SGDLS and CDR2 YYNGEE. The variable domain in full, completed from reference TRBV9 and TRBJ2-1, reads DSGVTQTPKHLITATGQRVTLRCSPRSGDLSVYWYQQSLDQGLQFLIQYYNGEERAKGNILERFSAQQFPDLHSELNLSSLELGDSALYFCASSVASGGYSEQFFGPGTRLTVL.

The V gene is TRBV5-4, the J gene TRBJ2-1; 10 bases match TRBD2. The CDR3 has 15 amino acids. Trimming removed 3 bases from V and 8 bases from J; junction bases left unmatched: 8. CDR1 is SGHNT, CDR2 YYREEE, per germline (reference sequence). CDR3 DNA sequence: TGTGCCAGCAGCTCCGGACTAGCGGTCAGCGATGAGCAGTTCTTC. Protein product: CASSSGLAVSDEQFF.

The chain is built from TRBV5-6 and TRBJ1-5; 9 positions match TRBD1. Germline-derived CDR1 and CDR2 are SGHDT and YYEEEE. The CDR3 runs 16 residues. V dropped 4 bases and J dropped 2; count of bases not matched to a gene: 7. The CDR3 loop reads CASSRGTGKGNQPQHF. In DNA, the CDR3 is TGTGCCAGCAGCCGTGGGACAGGGAAGGGCAATCAGCCCCAGCATTTT.

The sample holds a few counts of this clone. The rearrangement uses TRBV5-5 and TRBJ2-3, with D maybe TRBD1 (5 bases). Trimming shortened V by 0 bases and J by 2 bases, and 10 bases separated the two germline ends. CDR1 and CDR2 from the germline V gene are SGHKS and YYEKEE (reference sequence). The CDR3 length is 15 residues. The CDR3 reads CASSLVTRATDTQYF. In DNA form, the CDR3 reads TGTGCCAGCAGCTTGGTAACCAGGGCCACAGATACGCAGTATTTT.

The rearrangement links TRBV5-6 to TRBJ1-2; possibly TRBD1 for D (5 bases). The CDR3 has 16 amino acids. Trimming pared 4 bases from V and 7 bases from J, leaving 23 bases between. CDR1 SGHDT and CDR2 YYEEEE come from the germline V gene. The CDR3 is CASSSLAGDLKGGYTF. The CDR3, as DNA: TGTGCCAGCAGCAGCTTAGCGGGGGACCTTAAGGGTGGCTACACCTTC.

This clone was seen a handful of times. V is TRBV7-2 and J is TRBJ1-1; D call uncertain. Germline V lookup: CDR1 SGHTA, CDR2 FQGNSA. The germline V and J ends were trimmed by 5 bases and 3 bases, with 16 bases remaining between them. The CDR3 has 15 residues. CDR3 nucleotide sequence: TGTGCCAGCAGCCCAGGTGGCCCCAGTTACACTGAAGCTTTCTTT. It is translated as CASSPGGPSYTEAFF. The variable domain in full, completed from reference TRBV7-2 and TRBJ1-1, reads GAGVSQSPSNKVTEKGKDVELRCDPISGHTALYWYRQSLGQGLEFLIYFQGNSAPDKSGLPSDRFSAERTGGSVSTLTIQRTQQEDSAVYLCASSPGGPSYTEAFFGQGTRLTVV.

J is TRBJ1-2 and V is TRBV30; 12 bases agree with TRBD1. Per the germline V gene, CDR1 is GTSNPN and CDR2 is SVGIG (reference sequence). The CDR3 loop spans 16 amino acids. Trimming cost V 4 bases and J 10 bases; bases outside gene matches: 16. CDR3 nucleotides: TGTGCCTGGACCATACCGACGGGACAGGGGGCGGGAGTCTACACCTTC. It codes for CAWTIPTGQGAGVYTF. Complete variable domain (other parts from reference TRBV30 and TRBJ1-2): SQTIHQWPATLVQPVGSPLSLECTVEGTSNPNLYWYRQAAGRGLQLLFYSVGIGQISSEVPQNLSASRPQDRQFILSSKKLLLSDSGFYLCAWTIPTGQGAGVYTFGSGTRLTVV.

V and J are TRBV12-5 and TRBJ1-4; a weak D match, TRBD1 (5 bases). Germline assignment: CDR1 LGHNT and CDR2 FRNRAP. The CDR3 runs to 13 residues. V was trimmed by 7 bases and J by 7 bases, leaving 13 bases between them. The CDR3: CASALLGVEKLFF. CDR3 sequence (DNA): TGTGCTAGTGCCCTATTAGGGGTTGAAAAACTGTTTTTT.

The chain links TRBV5-4 to TRBJ1-4; D call uncertain. The V and J ends lost 1 base and 5 bases respectively, with 6 bases between them. Germline-derived CDR1 and CDR2 are SGHNT and YYREEE (reference sequence). This CDR3 spans 13 amino acids. CDR3 DNA sequence: TGTGCCAGCAGCTTGCTGGGCAATGAAAAACTGTTTTTT. Encoded protein: CASSLLGNEKLFF.

The chain carries TRBV18 and TRBJ1-1, with TRBD1 as a possible D gene (5 bases). V gave up 6 bases and J gave up 5 bases, with 19 bases separating them. The CDR3 is 15 amino acids. From germline, CDR1 is KGHSH and CDR2 LQKENI. The CDR3 region has the DNA TGTGCCAGCTCCCGCGACGGGGGGGGAAGGACTGAAGCTTTCTTT. As protein: CASSRDGGGRTEAFF.

The chain combines TRBV19 with TRBJ2-2, with 9 bases lining up with TRBD1. This CDR3 has 16 residues. Looked up from germline, CDR1 is LNHDA and CDR2 is SQIVND (reference sequence). The ends lost 3 bases at V and 5 bases at J; junction bases unmatched: 7. Here the CDR3 DNA reads TGTGCCAGTAGTATCAAAGGCGGACAGGGGACCGGGGAGCTGTTTTTT. Its translation: CASSIKGGQGTGELFF. The full variable domain, completed using reference TRBV19 and TRBJ2-2, is DGGITQSPKYLFRKEGQNVTLSCEQNLNHDAMYWYRQDPGQGLRLIYYSQIVNDFQKGDIAEGYSVSREKKESFPLTVTSAQKNPTAFYLCASSIKGGQGTGELFFGEGSRLTVL.

This clone was counted between two and nine times. The rearrangement links TRBV27 to TRBJ1-1; 8 nucleotides align to TRBD1. V lost 5 bases, J lost 5 bases, and 4 bases stayed unmatched. The CDR3 is 13 residues long. Germline V CDR1 and CDR2: MNHEY, SMNVEV (reference sequence). The CDR3, as DNA: TGTGCCAGCAGTATACAGGGGGGTACTGAAGCTTTCTTT. Protein: CASSIQGGTEAFF.